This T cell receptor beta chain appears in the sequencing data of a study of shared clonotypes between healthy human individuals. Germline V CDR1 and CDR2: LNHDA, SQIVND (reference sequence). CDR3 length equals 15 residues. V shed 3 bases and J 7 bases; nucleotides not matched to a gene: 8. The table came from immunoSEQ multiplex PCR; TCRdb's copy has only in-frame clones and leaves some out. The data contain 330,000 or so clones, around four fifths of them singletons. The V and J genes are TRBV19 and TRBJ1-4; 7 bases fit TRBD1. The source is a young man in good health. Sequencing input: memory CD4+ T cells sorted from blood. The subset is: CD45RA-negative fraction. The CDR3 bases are TGTGCCAGTAGTATCAACGACAGGGCAGGTGAAAAACTGTTTTTT. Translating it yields CASSINDRAGEKLFF.